This passage covers 7 T cell receptor beta chains from one sample sequenced in a study of T-cell reconstitution after alpha-beta-depleted transplantation in children. TCRbeta library preparation incorporated unique molecular identifiers. TCRdb passed the PCR reads through MiXCR, listing each CDR3 protein once. Of 500,000 or so distinct CDR3 sequences listed, 32% are singletons. Sequenced material: PBMCs from the stem cell graft donor, taken from the stem cell graft. The receptors here all came from a human donor who donated a stem cell graft to a child with aplastic anemia.

The gene calls are TRBV5-4 and TRBJ2-7, with 8 bases aligning to TRBD1. The CDR3 runs to 15 residues. From germline, CDR1 is SGHNT and CDR2 YYREEE (reference sequence). With V trimmed by 3 bases and J by 4 bases, 9 bases remained unmatched. The CDR3 region is CASSSSGTGGYEQYF. Here the CDR3 DNA reads TGTGCCAGCAGCTCCTCCGGGACAGGAGGATACGAGCAGTACTTC.

In its sample, this clonotype was seen a few times. The chain recombines TRBV7-2 with TRBJ2-7, with 11 bases identical to TRBD2. The CDR3 is 15 amino acids. The V and J ends lost 4 bases and 3 bases, in that order; junction bases with no gene match: 5. The germline gives CDR1 SGHTA, CDR2 FQGNSA. The DNA of the CDR3 is TGTGCCAGCAGCTCCGTAGCGGGAGGGGACTACGAGCAGTACTTC. Its translation is CASSSVAGGDYEQYF.

The V and J genes are TRBV20-1 and TRBJ2-3; no clear D gene. The V gene lost 1 base and the J gene lost 0 bases, with 8 bases spanning the gap. Per germline, CDR1 DFQATT and CDR2 SNEGSKA (reference sequence). The CDR3 length is 14 residues. The CDR3 spells CSARVGYSTDTQYF. The DNA for the CDR3 is TGCAGTGCTAGAGTCGGGTATAGCACAGATACGCAGTATTTT.

The chain uses TRBV12-3 or TRBV12-4 and TRBJ1-2; maybe TRBD1 (5 bases). Deletions cut 6 bases from V and 6 bases from J, with 17 bases between. The CDR3 totals 14 residues. As DNA, the CDR3 is TGTGCCAGCAGACCATATGACAGTATCGATGGCTACACCTTC. Protein: CASRPYDSIDGYTF.

The V call is TRBV5-1, the J call TRBJ2-1, with D possibly TRBD1 on 5 matching bases. There are 15 residues in the CDR3. V dropped 0 bases and J dropped 3 bases, with 10 bases sitting between them. Germline V CDR1 and CDR2: SGHRS, YFSETQ. The CDR3 spells CASSLASGFYNEQFF. The CDR3 DNA reads as TGCGCCAGCAGCTTGGCTTCAGGGTTCTACAATGAGCAGTTCTTC.

The J gene is TRBJ2-5, the V gene TRBV11-3, with D unclear. Trimming took off 5 bases at V and 3 bases at J, with 7 bases between the two ends. The CDR3 contains 12 residues. From germline, CDR1 is SGHNT and CDR2 YENEEA. DNA of the CDR3: TGTGCCAGCAGCCGGACCAAAGAGACCCAGTACTTC. It translates to CASSRTKETQYF.

This clonotype was counted a few times. The rearrangement uses TRBV5-1 and TRBJ1-4, with D unresolved. V lost 4 bases and J lost 0, with 10 bases in between. CDR3 length: 15 amino acids. Germline lookup yields CDR1 SGHRS and CDR2 YFSETQ. In DNA form, the CDR3 reads TGCGCCAGCAGCCCGACACGTGCAACTAATGAAAAACTGTTTTTT. Translating gives CASSPTRATNEKLFF.